This T cell receptor beta chain was observed in a study of a mutant IDH1 vaccine in newly diagnosed glioma. The protocol was immunoSEQ multiplex PCR, while the TCRdb copy is restricted to in-frame clones and leaves out a portion. The sample includes tens of thousands of clones, 85% to 90% of them seen just once. Between the trimmed V and J ends, which lost 5 bases and 6 bases, there was a span of 14 bases. Germline loops: CDR1 SEHNR, CDR2 FQNEAQ (reference sequence). The CDR3 consists of 13 residues. The sample's time point: week 35, safety follow-up. With topical imiquimod, each dose of the vaccine consisted of 300 ug of mutant IDH1 20-mer peptide. A note on this clone: Its cognate antigen is unknown.

The TCR sequence derives from a man aged 30-40 years with glioma. The sample in question was PBMCs, obtained from a glioma patient whose treatment included an IDH1 peptide vaccine. This chain uses TRBV7-9 with TRBJ2-7, with no clear D. CDR3 sequence reads: CASSPQEAGEQYF. CDR3 in DNA: TGTGCCAGCAGCCCCCAAGAGGCCGGCGAGCAGTACTTC. Using reference TRBV7-9 and TRBJ2-7 for the parts outside the CDR3, the full variable domain is DTGVSQNPRHKITKRGQNVTFRCDPISEHNRLYWYRQTLGQGPEFLTYFQNEAQLEKSRLLSDRFSAERPKGSFSTLEIQRTEQGDSAMYLCASSPQEAGEQYFGPGTRLTVT.